The clone carrying this T cell receptor beta chain was seen a few times. What it binds is unknown. V gave up 0 bases and J gave up 13 bases; unmatched junction bases: 2. The CDR3 has 13 amino acids. Germline values: CDR1 MNHEY, CDR2 SVGAGI. The sample originates from a study of cytomegalovirus exposure and HLA in healthy donors. Study-wide points: Most likely, a cluster of highly shared sequence variants arose as a sequencing artifact. Relative to equally common others, HLA-associated TCR beta chains showed greater clonal expansion in a later analysis. Researchers reported that a few CMV-associated chains were confirmed in vitro as CMV antigen-specific.

The PCR ran on 60 Vbeta and 13 Jbeta primers. TCRdb's table, derived via immunoSEQ multiplex PCR, lists solely in-frame clones and lacks some. The table shows around 200,000 clones, with 79% occurring only once. Whereas donors were nominally healthy upon sampling, unrecorded immune exposures were probable. The chain couples TRBV6-5 to TRBJ1-6, with 8 nucleotides matching TRBD1. Specimen: PBMCs. The clonotype originates from a woman aged 45-65 years in good health and CMV-seronegative. The chain's CDR3 is CASSYSTGGPLHF. The CDR3 DNA is TGTGCCAGCAGTTACTCAACAGGGGGGCCCCTCCACTTT.